The T cell receptor beta chain described here comes from a study of blood T cell repertoires in COVID-19. As for the study in general: Acute and convalescent COVID-19 samples came from the United States, Italy and Spain. PBMCs, B-cell-depleted T cells, or T cells provided the cDNA or gDNA that made up the material.

This clone showed up just once. As handled by the study authors: It was from reference gene primer amplification that nucleated cell counts were estimated. Here immunoSEQ multiplex PCR was the method, and the copy in TCRdb shows in-frame clones only, minus some. V, J and clone size reflect that table, while D and trimming were determined from the DNA. The data hold roughly 130,000 clones, with 87% observed a single time. CDR1 SGHRS and CDR2 YFSETQ come from the germline V gene. With 7 bases removed from V and 6 bases from J, the gap between germline ends came to 11 bases. CDR3 length: 11 amino acids. Material: peripheral blood. This chain uses TRBV5-1 with TRBJ2-7; D perhaps matches TRBD2 (5 bases). This receptor was obtained from a woman aged 55 to 70 with acute or convalescent COVID-19. The CDR3 region is CASPGWGEQYV. The CDR3 DNA sequence: TGCGCCAGCCCGGGGTGGGGCGAGCAGTACGTC.